This note documents a single T cell receptor (beta chain) sequence. Its specificity is not known. Clones were read by immunoSEQ multiplex PCR, and TCRdb kept only the in-frame ones, dropping some. The sample includes tens of thousands of clones, about 90% of them seen just once. This specimen belongs to a study of OX40 agonist ivuxolimab in advanced cancers. Study context: Males comprised around 80% of the group, whose mean age was about 61 years (range 23 to 79). Partial responses were achieved by three patients, one with hepatocellular carcinoma and two with cutaneous melanoma. Study-level results: In the 0.1-3.0 mg/kg groups, partial responders showed among the lowest expansion.

Material: CD4+ or CD8+ T cells sorted from blood, obtained in a trial of the OX40 agonist ivuxolimab. This sequence was found in an adult with an advanced solid tumor such as melanoma, head and neck, liver or kidney cancer.

For the CDR3, the DNA is TGTGCCAGCAGCTTAGTCCTGTTTGGGGGGAACACTGAAGCTTTCTTT. This encodes CASSLVLFGGNTEAFF. The rearrangement uses TRBV11-2 and TRBJ1-1; a weak D match, TRBD1 (5 bases). Germline values: CDR1 SGHAT, CDR2 FQNNGV. V was trimmed by 1 base and J by 1 base, leaving 13 bases between them. This CDR3 region has 16 residues.